A single sample gave rise to the 14 T cell receptor beta chains below, sequenced in a study of molecular identifiers for immune sequencing clone quantification. TCRdb reprocessed the PCR reads with MiXCR, giving one entry per CDR3 protein. The sample shows tens of thousands of distinct CDR3 sequences, 24% of them seen only once. Sequencing input: naive CD8+ T cells from blood, with Jurkat cell RNA spiked in. Regarding subset: FACS-sorted CD8+CD4-CCR7+CD45RA+ naive T cells. These receptors originate from a human donor in good health. Some libraries in this study had Jurkat cell RNA spiked in.

This clonotype was picked up many times. This rearrangement joins TRBV20-1 to TRBJ2-3; 7 nucleotides line up with TRBD1. The CDR3 runs to 16 residues. J gave up 0 bases and V 1 base, and 7 bases lay outside the gene matches. From germline, CDR1 is DFQATT and CDR2 SNEGSKA (reference sequence). CDR3 DNA sequence: TGCAGTGCTAGAGTAGGGGGCGGACCGAGCACAGATACGCAGTATTTT. It codes for CSARVGGGPSTDTQYF.

Regarding this clonotype: A much larger clonotype is one base distant, so this may be a read error. This chain connects TRBV4-3 to TRBJ2-1; no firm D call. There are 15 residues in the CDR3. Germline values: CDR1 LGHNA, CDR2 YSLEER. The CDR3 is CASSQEDTIHNELFF. As DNA, the CDR3 is TGCGCCAGCAGCCAAGAGGATACAATTCACAATGAGCTGTTCTTC.

In its sample, this clonotype was seen many times. The rearrangement links TRBV4-1 to TRBJ1-1, with D possibly being TRBD1 (6 bases). Between the trimmed V and J ends, which lost 0 bases and 4 bases, there was a span of 12 bases. Germline CDR1 and CDR2: MGHRA and YSYEKL. This CDR3 contains 15 residues. CDR3 sequence reads: CASSQDVQGSTEAFF. DNA for the CDR3: TGCGCCAGCAGCCAAGATGTCCAGGGGAGCACTGAAGCTTTCTTT.

The chain uses TRBV4-1 and TRBJ2-1, with a weak D call TRBD2 (5 bases). V was cut by 1 base and J by 2 bases, with 15 bases left in between. Germline V gives CDR1 MGHRA, CDR2 YSYEKL. The CDR3 length is 17 residues. The CDR3 loop reads CASSQGVGNGAYNEQFF. The CDR3 coding sequence is TGCGCCAGCAGCCAAGGGGTGGGGAACGGGGCCTACAATGAGCAGTTCTTC.

The chain employs TRBV21-1 and TRBJ1-5. TRBV21-1 is deemed a pseudogene. The CDR3 length is 16 residues. Here the CDR3 DNA reads TGTGCCAGCAGCGCCTCCCGGGCCCTTCCTAATCAGCCCCAGCATTTT. Its translation: CASSASRALPNQPQHF.

The table lists this clonotype with a few counts. This may stem from a read error, because a much larger clone lies one nucleotide away. This chain links TRBV7-2 with TRBJ2-7; the D gene could be TRBD1 or TRBD2 (6 bases each). CDR1 is SGHTA, CDR2 FQGNSA, per germline. The CDR3 is 15 amino acids. CDR3 loop: CAGSPRRGEGVEQYF. The DNA of the CDR3 is TGTGCCGGCAGCCCAAGGAGGGGGGAAGGGGTTGAGCAGTACTTC.

In its sample, this clonotype is medium-sized. The J gene is TRBJ2-3, the V gene TRBV29-1; tentatively, D is TRBD2 (6 bases). CDR1 is SQVTM and CDR2 is ANQGSEA in the germline V gene. CDR3 length equals 13 residues. V was clipped by 2 bases and J by 4 bases, with 10 bases between them. CDR3 DNA: TGCAGCGTTGAATGGGAGGCGGCAGATACGCAGTATTTT. This sequence encodes CSVEWEAADTQYF.

The rearrangement uses TRBV2 and TRBJ2-6; D perhaps matches TRBD1 (6 bases). From germline, CDR1 is SNHLY and CDR2 FYNNEI. The CDR3 length is 16 residues. Deletions cut 0 bases from V and 3 bases from J, with 9 bases between. The DNA of the CDR3 is TGTGCCAGCAGTGAAGCATGGGGGCTTGGGGCCAACGTCCTGACTTTC. Its protein is CASSEAWGLGANVLTF.

This clonotype was seen many times. The chain uses TRBV7-2 and TRBJ2-6; 10 nucleotides align to TRBD1. CDR1 and CDR2 from the germline V gene are SGHTA and FQGNSA. The CDR3 runs 17 residues. V trimming: 5 bases; J trimming: 4 bases; junction bases outside the gene matches: 8. The CDR3 DNA sequence: TGTGCCAGCAGCCCCCCCGACAGGGGGCTAGGGGCCAACGTCCTGACTTTC. As protein: CASSPPDRGLGANVLTF.

This clonotype has a count of ten or more. The V and J genes are TRBV7-6 and TRBJ2-3, with D unresolved. The V and J ends lost 1 base and 6 bases respectively, with 11 bases between them. Germline-derived CDR1 and CDR2 are SGHVS and FNYEAQ. The length of the CDR3 is 14 residues. CDR3 sequence: CASSLVWGSDTQYF. The CDR3, as DNA: TGTGCCAGCAGCTTAGTGTGGGGATCGGATACGCAGTATTTT.

This clonotype was recorded a few times. V and J are TRBV27 and TRBJ2-6; a weak D match, TRBD1 (6 bases). Germline V lookup: CDR1 MNHEY, CDR2 SMNVEV (reference sequence). With 2 bases removed from V and 0 bases from J, the gap between germline ends came to 8 bases. The CDR3 loop spans 16 amino acids. The CDR3 DNA follows: TGTGCCAGCAGTTTAATAGGGGGCTCTGGGGCCAACGTCCTGACTTTC. Protein: CASSLIGGSGANVLTF. Combining the CDR3 with reference TRBV27 and TRBJ2-6 gives the whole variable domain EAQVTQNPRYLITVTGKKLTVTCSQNMNHEYMSWYRQDPGLGLRQIYYSMNVEVTDKGDVPEGYKVSRKEKRNFPLILESPSPNQTSLYFCASSLIGGSGANVLTFGAGSRLTVL.

Comment on this clonotype: A read error may be the cause here, since a much bigger clone is one base away. The genes are TRBV19 and TRBJ1-1; D is unresolved. The germline gives CDR1 LNHDA, CDR2 SQIVND (reference sequence). The V end was cut by 7 bases, the J end by 0 bases, with 15 bases between. The CDR3 extends over 15 amino acids. CDR3 DNA sequence: TGTGCCAGTACTGTTTATCCCAGCATGAACACTGAAGCTTTCTTT. Encoded protein: CASTVYPSMNTEAFF.

The chain carries TRBV19 and TRBJ2-3, with D perhaps matching TRBD2 (5 bases). Germline assignment: CDR1 LNHDA and CDR2 SQIVND (reference sequence). CDR3 length: 15 amino acids. The germline V and J ends were trimmed by 9 bases and 1 base, with 17 bases remaining between them. The chain's CDR3 is CASTSRVLGTDTQYF. CDR3 DNA: TGTGCCAGCACATCGCGGGTTCTCGGCACAGATACGCAGTATTTT.

The chain recombines TRBV29-1 with TRBJ2-1; D possibly corresponds to TRBD2 (6 bases). The germline gives CDR1 SQVTM, CDR2 ANQGSEA. This CDR3 contains 14 residues. V gave up 7 bases and J gave up 6 bases, with 19 bases separating them. In DNA form, the CDR3 reads TGCAGCGCACCTGTGCTAGCGTTTTCCAATGAGCAGTTCTTC. This codes for CSAPVLAFSNEQFF.